The source of this T cell receptor beta chain is a study of blood T cell repertoires in COVID-19. Study background: Spain, Italy and the United States supplied samples that represented acute and convalescent COVID-19.

Trimming removed 0 bases at V and 2 bases at J, with 15 bases between. CDR1 and CDR2 from the germline V gene are SGHRS and YFSETQ. The length of the CDR3 is 16 residues. Libraries were prepared by immunoSEQ multiplex PCR; TCRdb keeps only in-frame clonotypes and omits some of them. The sample shows approximately 82,000 clones, around four fifths of them seen only once. This TCR derives from a woman between 55 and 75 years old with acute or convalescent COVID-19. The chain is built from TRBV5-1 and TRBJ2-7, with D possibly TRBD2 on 6 matching bases. The sequenced material came from peripheral blood. CDR3 amino acids: CASSLGPHGGAYEQYF. DNA of the CDR3: TGCGCCAGCAGCTTGGGCCCACACGGCGGGGCCTACGAGCAGTACTTC.